The rows below give T cell receptor beta chains drawn from one sample of a study of blood T cell repertoires in COVID-19. Sequenced by immunoSEQ multiplex PCR; TCRdb stores in-frame clones only, minus some. This table holds under 95,000 clones, roughly 87% found once. The sequencing sample was made of peripheral blood. The receptors were sampled from a woman in her forties or fifties with acute or convalescent COVID-19. Each CDR3 is given with its conserved first and last residue. The order of the fields is D gene, J gene, clone size, V gene, CDR3 protein, CDR3 DNA. D genes are given only for firm matches. Clone size is stated in some rows and not others, as once, few, many or a class when expanded.

>TRBD1|TRBJ2-7|.|TRBV7-7
CASTQGAPSNNYEQYF
TGTGCTAGCACCCAGGGGGCCCCATCTAACAACTACGAGCAGTACTTC
>TRBD1|TRBJ1-2|.|TRBV10-3
CAISDPARDRPGNGYTF
TGTGCCATCAGTGACCCCGCCCGGGACAGGCCTGGGAATGGCTACACCTTC
>.|TRBJ1-4|.|TRBV3-1/TRBV3-2
CASSQGSRGLGLFF
TGTGCCAGCAGCCAAGGTTCAAGGGGACTGGGACTGTTTTTT
>TRBD2|TRBJ2-4|.|TRBV5-1
CASSGLAGAKNIQYF
TGCGCCAGCAGTGGACTAGCGGGAGCCAAAAACATTCAGTACTTC
>.|TRBJ1-1|.|TRBV4-3
CASSKIHTAALNTEAFF
TGCGCCAGCAGCAAAATCCACACGGCGGCTTTGAACACTGAAGCTTTCTTT
>.|TRBJ1-6|.|TRBV7-6
CASSLRGNYNSPLHF
TGTGCCAGCAGCTTACGGGGGAATTATAATTCACCCCTCCACTTT
>.|TRBJ1-2|.|TRBV19
CASSSRQPYGYTF
TGTGCCAGTAGTTCTAGACAGCCTTATGGCTACACCTTC
>.|TRBJ2-3|.|TRBV11-3
CASSGGEADTQYF
TGTGCCAGCAGTGGAGGGGAGGCAGATACGCAGTATTTT
>.|TRBJ1-3|.|TRBV4-1
CASSQDPTGSNTIYF
TGCGCCAGCAGCCAAGATCCGACAGGTTCGAACACCATATATTTT
>.|TRBJ1-6|.|TRBV7-9
CASSERQLGGSPLHF
TGTGCCAGCAGCGAACGACAACTGGGGGGTTCACCCCTCCACTTT
>.|TRBJ1-2|.|TRBV19
CASSSGRIRGDGYTF
TGTGCCAGTAGTAGTGGTCGGATAAGAGGTGATGGCTACACCTTC
>TRBD1|TRBJ2-1|.|TRBV9
CASSVRTGYYNEQFF
TGTGCCAGCAGCGTAAGGACAGGGTACTACAATGAGCAGTTCTTC
>.|TRBJ2-3|.|TRBV13
CASSFGTSTDTQYF
TGTGCCAGCAGTTTCGGGACATCCACAGATACGCAGTATTTT
>.|TRBJ1-2|.|TRBV29-1
CSAPQDSGYTF
TGCAGCGCCCCTCAGGATTCTGGCTACACCTTC
>TRBD1|TRBJ1-2|.|TRBV5-1
CASSLGTGAINYGYTF
TGCGCCAGCAGCTTGGGGACAGGGGCGATTAACTATGGCTACACCTTC
>TRBD1|TRBJ2-7|.|TRBV29-1
CSVAGTAYEQYF
TGCAGCGTGGCCGGGACAGCCTACGAGCAGTACTTC
>.|TRBJ1-2|.|TRBV6-5
CASIPTGGGSSYTF
TGTGCCAGCATTCCGACCGGGGGTGGTTCGAGCTACACCTTC
>.|TRBJ2-5|.|TRBV6-6
CAATQGGSGTQYF
TGTGCCGCAACCCAGGGCGGATCCGGGACCCAGTACTTC
>.|TRBJ1-2|.|TRBV6-5
CASSYNINYGYTF
TGTGCCAGCAGTTACAACATCAACTATGGCTACACCTTC
>.|TRBJ1-1|.|TRBV6-5
CASLQIMNTEAFF
TGTGCCAGCTTACAGATCATGAACACTGAAGCTTTCTTT
>TRBD2|TRBJ2-1|few|TRBV5-1
CASSLDVAGSGNEQFF
TGCGCCAGCAGCTTGGACGTAGCGGGGTCAGGCAATGAGCAGTTCTTC
>.|TRBJ2-1|.|TRBV3-1/TRBV3-2
CASSQVSDRQFF
TGTGCCAGCAGCCAAGTCAGCGACAGACAGTTCTTC
>.|TRBJ2-1|.|TRBV28
CASTKTAYNEQFF
TGTGCCAGCACCAAGACAGCCTACAATGAGCAGTTCTTC
>TRBD2|TRBJ2-4|.|TRBV19
CASSIATRASGGSIQYF
TGTGCCAGTAGTATAGCCACCCGGGCTAGCGGGGGTAGCATTCAGTACTTC
>TRBD2|TRBJ2-7|.|TRBV19
CASSTPTSGSSYEQYF
TGTGCCAGTAGTACCCCAACTAGCGGGAGCTCCTACGAGCAGTACTTC
>.|TRBJ1-5|.|TRBV5-1
CASSLGGAGQPQHF
TGCGCCAGCAGCTTGGGTGGGGCTGGTCAGCCCCAGCATTTT
>TRBD1|TRBJ1-6|.|TRBV10-3
CAIRGTGDNSPLHF
TGTGCCATCAGAGGGACAGGCGATAATTCACCCCTCCACTTT
>.|TRBJ1-3|.|TRBV3-1/TRBV3-2
CATGGGSGNTIYF
TGTGCCACCGGCGGGGGATCTGGAAACACCATATATTTT
>.|TRBJ2-5|.|TRBV19
CASSTLKLGTQYF
TGTGCCAGTAGTACACTGAAACTTGGGACCCAGTACTTC
>.|TRBJ1-1|.|TRBV11-3
CASSLAGVNTEAFF
TGTGCCAGCAGTTTGGCGGGGGTGAACACTGAAGCTTTCTTT
>TRBD2|TRBJ2-7|.|TRBV19
CASSIGFGLAGVAQYF
TGTGCCAGTAGTATCGGATTCGGCCTAGCGGGAGTCGCGCAGTACTTC
>.|TRBJ1-3|.|TRBV21-1
CASSKDGAQGAFGNTIYF
TGTGCCAGCAGCAAAGATGGGGCCCAGGGGGCTTTTGGAAACACCATATATTTT
>.|TRBJ2-1|.|TRBV24-1
CATLISYNEQFF
TGTGCCACTTTAATCTCCTACAATGAGCAGTTCTTC
>TRBD1|TRBJ1-2|.|TRBV12-3/TRBV12-4
CASRYRGSGYTF
TGTGCCAGCAGATACAGGGGGTCTGGCTACACCTTC
>.|TRBJ1-6|.|TRBV4-2
CASSQGQDNSPLHF
TGTGCCAGCAGCCAGGGACAAGATAATTCACCCCTCCACTTT
>.|TRBJ1-2|.|TRBV5-8
CASSFDTAYGYTF
TGTGCCAGCAGCTTTGACACCGCCTATGGCTACACCTTC
>TRBD1|TRBJ1-2|.|TRBV5-1
CASRYRTGKEDGYTF
TGCGCCAGCAGATACAGGACAGGGAAGGAGGATGGCTACACCTTC
>.|TRBJ2-2|.|TRBV4-1
CASSQVGLARNTGELFF
TGCGCCAGCAGCCAAGTTGGCCTAGCGAGGAACACCGGGGAGCTGTTTTTT
>TRBD2|TRBJ2-5|.|TRBV7-2
CASRTWASGPQETQYF
TGTGCCAGCAGGACCTGGGCTAGCGGGCCCCAAGAGACCCAGTACTTC
>TRBD1|TRBJ1-6|.|TRBV29-1
CSVEDQGQGGPGNSPLHF
TGCAGCGTTGAAGATCAAGGGCAGGGGGGCCCGGGTAATTCACCCCTCCACTTT
>.|TRBJ2-3|once|TRBV7-2
CASSQQGGGTDTQYF
TGTGCCAGCAGCCAGCAGGGTGGCGGCACAGATACGCAGTATTTT
>TRBD1|TRBJ1-1|.|TRBV5-4
CASSLDRVTEAFF
TGTGCCAGCAGCCTGGACAGGGTCACTGAAGCTTTCTTT
>.|TRBJ1-4|.|TRBV19
CASRTGLTTNEKLFF
TGTGCCAGTAGGACAGGACTTACAACTAATGAAAAACTGTTTTTT
>TRBD2|TRBJ2-5|.|TRBV18
CASSPPRLAGLETQYF
TGTGCCAGCTCACCACCGCGACTAGCGGGGTTGGAGACCCAGTACTTC
>.|TRBJ2-3|.|TRBV9
CASSAWREDTQYF
TGTGCCAGCAGCGCCTGGAGAGAAGATACGCAGTATTTT
>.|TRBJ1-4|.|TRBV28
CASSIRVYNEKLFF
TGTGCCAGCAGTATACGGGTTTACAATGAAAAACTGTTTTTT
>TRBD1|TRBJ1-4|.|TRBV6-5
CASREGTANEKLFF
TGTGCCAGCCGGGAGGGGACAGCTAATGAAAAACTGTTTTTT